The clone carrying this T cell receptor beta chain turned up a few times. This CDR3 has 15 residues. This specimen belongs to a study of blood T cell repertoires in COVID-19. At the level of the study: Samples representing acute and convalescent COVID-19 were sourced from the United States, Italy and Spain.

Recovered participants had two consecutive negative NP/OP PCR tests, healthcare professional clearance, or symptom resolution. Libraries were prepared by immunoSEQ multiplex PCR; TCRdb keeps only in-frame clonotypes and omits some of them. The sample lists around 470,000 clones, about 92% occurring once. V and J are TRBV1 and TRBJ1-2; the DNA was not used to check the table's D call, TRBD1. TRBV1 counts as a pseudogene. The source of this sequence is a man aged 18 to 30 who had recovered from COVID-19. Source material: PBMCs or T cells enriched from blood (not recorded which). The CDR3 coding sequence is TGCACCAGCAGCCAAGATTTCAGGGGGATAAATGGCTACACCTTC. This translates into CTSSQDFRGINGYTF.